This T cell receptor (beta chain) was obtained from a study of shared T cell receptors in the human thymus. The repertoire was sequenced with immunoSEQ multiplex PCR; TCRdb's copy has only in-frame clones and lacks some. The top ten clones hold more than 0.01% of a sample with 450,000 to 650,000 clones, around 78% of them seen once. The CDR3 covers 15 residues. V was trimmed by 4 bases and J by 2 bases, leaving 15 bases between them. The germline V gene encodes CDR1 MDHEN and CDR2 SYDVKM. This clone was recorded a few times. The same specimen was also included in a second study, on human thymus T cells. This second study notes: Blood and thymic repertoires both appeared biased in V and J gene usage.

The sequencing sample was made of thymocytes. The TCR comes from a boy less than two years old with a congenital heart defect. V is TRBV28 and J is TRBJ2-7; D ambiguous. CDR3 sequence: CASSSADGYTYEQYF. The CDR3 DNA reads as TGTGCCAGCAGTTCCGCGGATGGCTACACCTACGAGCAGTACTTC.